This TCR beta chain was documented in a study of human T cells and chemical hapten exposure. Study overall: The patch tests put 0.01% DPC on the skin of the upper back and were read 6 days later. Study-wide findings and caveats: Versus controls, expanded TCRs had significantly more large CDR3 similarity clusters.

Indicated time point: patch test 3, about 24 weeks after DPC sensitization. As for treatment: therapeutic diphenylcyclopropenone sensitization with weekly scalp DPC. Unfractionated whole blood was the source of the extracted total RNA. Each CDR3 protein is one row after TCRdb ran MiXCR on the RACE reads. The table shows fewer than 50,000 distinct CDR3 sequences, with 8% to 10% occurring only once. In this sample, this clonotype turned up many times. Its antigen is still unknown. The length of the CDR3 is 15 residues. Looked up from germline, CDR1 is LGHNT and CDR2 is FRNRAP. V was cut by 6 bases and J by 2 bases, with 16 bases left in between.

V is TRBV12-5 and J is TRBJ1-1; no definite D call. The sequence came from a man between 50 and 59 years old with alopecia areata. Some clones in this sample may be carry-over from other donors' samples. This specimen was whole blood, taken in connection with sensitization to the hapten diphenylcyclopropenone (DPC). The CDR3 DNA is TGTGCTAGTGGGTCCTCCCAACATGGCAACACTGAAGCTTTCTTT. Residues: CASGSSQHGNTEAFF.